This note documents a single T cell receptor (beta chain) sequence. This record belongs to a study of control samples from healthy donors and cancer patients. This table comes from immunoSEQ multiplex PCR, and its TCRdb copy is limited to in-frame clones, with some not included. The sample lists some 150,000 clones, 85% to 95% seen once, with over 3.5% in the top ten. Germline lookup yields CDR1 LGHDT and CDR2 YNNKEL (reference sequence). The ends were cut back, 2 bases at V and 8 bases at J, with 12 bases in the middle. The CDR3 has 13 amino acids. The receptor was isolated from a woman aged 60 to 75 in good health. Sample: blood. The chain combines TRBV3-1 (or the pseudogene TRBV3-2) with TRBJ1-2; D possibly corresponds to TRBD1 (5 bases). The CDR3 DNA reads TGTGCCAGCAGCCAACCGGGGCATTACGGCTACACCTTC. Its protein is CASSQPGHYGYTF.